This T cell receptor (beta chain) was recovered during a study of blood T cells in healthy people across ages. This CDR3 has 16 amino acids. This clonotype was recorded many times. The second PCR ran about 6 to 12 cycles with a sample-barcoded 5' primer and J-beta primers. Individual samples furnished no less than 3 million CDR3-containing paired-end reads apiece. TCRdb itself ran the 5' RACE reads through MiXCR, one entry per CDR3 protein. Of about 930,000 distinct CDR3 sequences listed, around 29% were seen once; the top ten hold roughly a tenth. Researchers isolated at least 6.5 million PBMCs per sample. These data were also filed under a second study, of T cells of mothers and their children. From that second work: Related mother and child pairs showed slightly greater overlap (not significant) than unrelated pairs did.

The chain is built from TRBV21-1 and TRBJ2-5; the D call TRBD1 from the table was never checked on the DNA. TRBV21-1 is tagged as a pseudogene. This receptor was obtained from a woman in her thirties or forties in good health. Sequencing was performed on blood. CDR3 in amino acids: CASSKDVIGGSFSQYF. The CDR3 bases are TGTGCCAGCAGCAAAGACGTGATCGGGGGCAGTTTTTCCCAGTACTTC.